Listed here are 31 T cell receptor beta chains from one sample, sequenced in a study of T-cell reconstitution after alpha-beta-depleted transplantation in children. This sample's TCRbeta library carried unique molecular identifier barcodes. TCRdb processed the PCR reads anew with MiXCR; each CDR3 protein has one entry. The sample has 360,000 or so distinct CDR3 sequences, just over 20% seen once. The sequenced sample was PBMCs from the stem cell graft donor, obtained from the stem cell graft. Source of these receptors: a human donor who donated a stem cell graft to a child with acute myeloid leukemia.

This clonotype was picked up many times. V and J are TRBV12-3 or TRBV12-4 and TRBJ2-1, with 7 bases lining up with TRBD1. The CDR3 sequence is 15 residues long. V trimming: 3 bases; J trimming: 6 bases; junction bases outside the gene matches: 8. The CDR3 reads CASSFTLQGINEQFF. In nucleotides, the CDR3 is TGTGCCAGCAGTTTTACCCTACAGGGGATCAATGAGCAGTTCTTC.

The rearrangement uses TRBV29-1 and TRBJ2-2, with D perhaps TRBD2 (5 bases). Germline CDR1 SQVTM, CDR2 ANQGSEA. This CDR3 comprises 15 residues. Between the trimmed V and J ends, which lost 4 bases and 3 bases, there was a span of 15 bases. CDR3 coding DNA: TGCAGCGTTGCAAGTCGAGGGCCTCACACCGGGGAGCTGTTTTTT. It translates to CSVASRGPHTGELFF.

This chain joins TRBV20-1 and TRBJ2-6; 10 bases are a match to TRBD2. V dropped 2 bases and J dropped 2; count of bases not matched to a gene: 6. The length of the CDR3 is 17 residues. Germline values: CDR1 DFQATT, CDR2 SNEGSKA (reference sequence). DNA of the CDR3: TGCAGTGCTAGATCCCTAGCGGGAGAGGCTGGGGCCAACGTCCTGACTTTC. It yields the protein CSARSLAGEAGANVLTF.

DNA of the CDR3: TGTGCCAGCAGCTTAAGAAGCGGGTCTGGCACAGATACGCAGTATTTT. This gives the protein CASSLRSGSGTDTQYF. The chain joins TRBV11-3 to TRBJ2-3, with D tentatively TRBD2 (6 bases). Germline-derived CDR1 and CDR2 are SGHNT and YENEEA. The CDR3 spans 16 residues. Trimming stripped 2 bases from V and 1 base from J, with 13 bases between.

This clonotype was observed a handful of times. The V and J genes are TRBV6-6 and TRBJ1-1; no reliable D call. V lost 6 bases, J lost 9 bases, and 17 bases lay in between. Germline V gives CDR1 MNHNY, CDR2 SVGAGI (reference sequence). CDR3 length equals 13 residues. The chain's CDR3 is CASRNGVGSKAFF. CDR3 in DNA: TGTGCCAGCAGGAATGGGGTCGGGAGTAAAGCTTTCTTT.

This chain joins TRBV6-2 or TRBV6-3 and TRBJ2-3; 9 bases map to TRBD2. The CDR3 covers 18 residues. V gave up 2 bases and J gave up 0 bases; unmatched junction bases: 9. In germline, CDR1 is MNHEY, CDR2 SVGEGT. The CDR3 DNA sequence: TGTGCCAGCAGTTACGCGGCGGGAGGGGTCGATAGCACAGATACGCAGTATTTT. Translating gives CASSYAAGGVDSTDTQYF.

V usage is TRBV12-3 or TRBV12-4 and J usage is TRBJ2-1, with 9 bases identical to TRBD2. With V trimmed by 2 bases and J by 5 bases, 4 bases remained unmatched. The CDR3 runs 15 residues. The CDR3 DNA is TGTGCCAGCAGTTTAAAGGCGGGAGGGAACAATGAGCAGTTCTTC. This codes for CASSLKAGGNNEQFF.

This clonotype was counted ten times or more. The chain carries TRBV14 and TRBJ2-5; D is perhaps TRBD1 or TRBD2 (5 bases each). V was pared by 2 bases and J by 5 bases, with 12 bases between. CDR3 length equals 14 residues. Per the germline V gene, CDR1 is SGHDN and CDR2 is FVKESK. The CDR3 sequence is CASSQYRDGETQYF. The DNA for the CDR3 is TGTGCCAGCAGCCAATACCGGGACGGTGAGACCCAGTACTTC.

This clonotype turned up a few times. V gene TRBV9 combines with J gene TRBJ2-7; the D gene could be TRBD1 or TRBD2 (7 bases each). CDR1 SGDLS and CDR2 YYNGEE come from the germline V gene. The CDR3 covers 15 residues. The germline V and J ends were trimmed by 0 bases and 3 bases, with 13 bases remaining between them. The chain's CDR3 is CASSVGGGQRYEQYF. The CDR3 DNA sequence: TGTGCCAGCAGCGTAGGGGGGGGACAGCGCTACGAGCAGTACTTC.

Comment on this clonotype: The junction shows a germline mismatch at one end, possibly a read error. The chain couples TRBV6-4 to TRBJ2-2, with D perhaps being TRBD1 or TRBD2 (6 bases each). This CDR3 spans 15 amino acids. The V gene's germline CDR1 is MRHNA and CDR2 SNTAGT. The CDR3 is CASSDSGASTGELFF. The CDR3 DNA is TGTGCTAGCAGTGACTCGGGGGCAAGCACCGGGGAGCTGTTTTTT.

The chain joins TRBV20-1 to TRBJ1-2; tentative D call: TRBD1 (6 bases). CDR1 and CDR2 from the germline V gene are DFQATT and SNEGSKA (reference sequence). There are 14 residues in the CDR3. In DNA form, the CDR3 reads TGCATGTCCGGACAGATTAGGTCGGGTTATGGCTACACCTTC. Translation gives CMSGQIRSGYGYTF.

Concerning this clonotype: Being one base from a much bigger clone, this may be a read error. The conserved phenylalanine or tryptophan normally closing the CDR3 is absent here, so this likely arose from a read error. V gene TRBV6-1 combines with J gene TRBJ2-1; D might be TRBD1 or TRBD2, each matching 5 bases. Looked up from germline, CDR1 is MNHNS and CDR2 is SASEGT. V gave up 7 bases and J gave up 3 bases, with 19 bases separating them. CDR3 length: 16 amino acids. CDR3 sequence reads: CASTKGTHTIYNEQFY. The CDR3 DNA is TGTGCCAGCACCAAGGGGACCCACACCATCTACAATGAGCAGTTCTAC.

At least ten counts were recorded for this clonotype. The chain is built from TRBV10-3 and TRBJ1-1; no reliable D call. The CDR3 is made up of 13 amino acids. CDR1 is ENHRY, CDR2 SYGVKD, per germline. The ends were cut back, 6 bases at V and 5 bases at J, with 13 bases in the middle. The CDR3 loop is CAIRGRGGTEAFF. CDR3 sequence (DNA): TGTGCCATCAGGGGCCGGGGAGGGACTGAAGCTTTCTTT.

The J gene is TRBJ2-1, the V gene TRBV27; tentatively, D is TRBD2 (6 bases). V was cut by 7 bases and J by 0 bases, with 16 bases left in between. Germline CDR1 and CDR2: MNHEY and SMNVEV (reference sequence). CDR3 size: 16 residues. CDR3 residues: CASTMGRGYSYNEQFF. As DNA, the CDR3 is TGTGCCAGCACCATGGGGCGGGGCTACTCCTACAATGAGCAGTTCTTC.

The chain recombines TRBV6-1 with TRBJ2-7; 10 bases are a match to TRBD2. CDR1 is MNHNS, CDR2 SASEGT, per germline. The CDR3 runs to 15 residues. After removal of 6 bases from V and 4 bases from J, the junction contained 9 bases not matched to a gene. CDR3 coding DNA: TGTGCCAGCAGCCTGACTCGGACTAGCGGTTACGAGCAGTACTTC. Its protein product is CASSLTRTSGYEQYF.

This clonotype was seen a handful of times. The rearrangement joins TRBV12-3 or TRBV12-4 to TRBJ2-1; weak D call: TRBD1 (5 bases). V gave up 5 bases and J gave up 6 bases, with 17 bases separating them. The CDR3 is made up of 15 amino acids. The DNA of the CDR3 is TGTGCCAGCAGTCTCAGGGCGGAAGGGGCCAATGAGCAGTTCTTC. Its translation: CASSLRAEGANEQFF.

The rearrangement uses TRBV6-6 and TRBJ1-4; D is perhaps TRBD1 (5 bases). The CDR3 is made up of 13 amino acids. Germline lookup yields CDR1 MNHNY and CDR2 SVGAGI (reference sequence). V lost 6 bases, J lost 13 bases, and 18 bases lay in between. CDR3 loop: CASSRQLMMGLFF. CDR3 bases: TGTGCCAGCAGCAGACAGTTAATGATGGGACTGTTTTTT.

J is TRBJ1-3 and V is TRBV4-3; no firm D call. Germline-derived CDR1 and CDR2 are LGHNA and YSLEER. There are 14 residues in the CDR3. V gave up 4 bases and J gave up 1 base, with 8 bases separating them. In nucleotides, the CDR3 is TGCGCCAGCAGCCTTCGTACGTCTGGAAACACCATATATTTT. Translation gives CASSLRTSGNTIYF.

This clonotype was found many times. The V call is TRBV6-1, the J call TRBJ1-1; the match to TRBD1 covers 7 bases. The CDR3 runs to 12 residues. J was trimmed by 5 bases and V by 4 bases; bases with no gene match: 1. Per the germline V gene, CDR1 is MNHNS and CDR2 is SASEGT. CDR3 residues: CASSARGTEAFF. DNA of the CDR3: TGTGCCAGCAGTGCCAGGGGGACTGAAGCTTTCTTT.

This chain uses TRBV5-5 with TRBJ2-7; tentatively, D is TRBD2 (5 bases). Germline V gene lookup returns CDR1 SGHKS and CDR2 YYEKEE (reference sequence). The CDR3 runs to 14 residues. Trimming left V 0 bases short and J 1 base short, with 8 bases between. CDR3 sequence: CASSLERRSYEQYF. The CDR3 DNA is TGTGCCAGCAGCTTGGAGCGGAGGTCCTACGAGCAGTACTTC.

This clonotype occurred many times. The chain employs TRBV9 and TRBJ2-7; 8 positions match TRBD2. Germline V lookup: CDR1 SGDLS, CDR2 YYNGEE. Trimming took 3 bases from V and 4 from J; bases not matched to a gene: 9. The CDR3 is 15 residues long. Written as DNA, the CDR3 is TGTGCCAGCAGCGCGACCGCGGGCGGGAGGTACGAGCAGTACTTC. Translating it yields CASSATAGGRYEQYF.

A word on this clonotype: Given a much more abundant clone one base away, this may be a read error. V is TRBV6-2 or TRBV6-3 and J is TRBJ2-5, with 8 bases that match TRBD1. The CDR3 sequence is 14 residues long. CDR1 is MNHEY, CDR2 SVGEGT, per germline. V was clipped by 1 base and J by 5 bases; unmatched bases: 3. As DNA, the CDR3 is TGTGCCAGCAGTTACTGGACAGGGAGCGAGACCCAGTACTTC. It encodes CASSYWTGSETQYF.

The chain joins TRBV7-9 to TRBJ2-1, with a possible D match to TRBD2 (6 bases). Trimming removed 8 bases at V and 6 bases at J, with 17 bases between. Germline V lookup: CDR1 SEHNR, CDR2 FQNEAQ (reference sequence). The CDR3 consists of 14 residues. CDR3 bases: TGTGCCAGCGGCGCGGGGCTCTACTGCAATGAGCAGTTCTTC. Residues: CASGAGLYCNEQFF.

This clonotype came up a few times. The gene calls are TRBV15 and TRBJ2-5; D perhaps matches TRBD2 (6 bases). Germline CDR1 and CDR2: LNHNV and YYDKDF (reference sequence). The CDR3 contains 17 residues. V gave up 1 base and J gave up 2 bases, with 17 bases separating them. The CDR3 region has the DNA TGTGCCACCAGCAGAGTGGGAGGCCCTCTGTCTCAAGAGACCCAGTACTTC. It yields the protein CATSRVGGPLSQETQYF.

This clonotype appeared many times. The V gene is TRBV29-1, the J gene TRBJ2-3; D perhaps matches TRBD2 (5 bases). The germline V gene encodes CDR1 SQVTM and CDR2 ANQGSEA. The CDR3 has 13 amino acids. V was cut by 6 bases and J by 0 bases, with 10 bases left in between. The chain's CDR3 is CSVLTGSTDTQYF. DNA of the CDR3: TGCAGCGTCTTAACGGGGAGCACAGATACGCAGTATTTT.

In its sample, this clonotype was seen a few times. The chain has TRBV11-2 and TRBJ1-1, with D perhaps TRBD1 (5 bases). CDR3 length equals 16 residues. Germline CDR1 is SGHAT and CDR2 is FQNNGV. The V and J ends lost 5 bases and 0 bases respectively, with 16 bases between them. As DNA, the CDR3 is TGTGCCAGCAGCAACGAAAGGCGGACATTGAACACTGAAGCTTTCTTT. Translating it yields CASSNERRTLNTEAFF.

In its sample, this clonotype was seen a few times. The V gene is TRBV12-3 or TRBV12-4, the J gene TRBJ2-1; D remains unclear. Trimming took off 7 bases at V and 7 bases at J, with 17 bases between the two ends. This CDR3 spans 14 amino acids. The CDR3 is CASTPVAYQNEQFF. The CDR3 nucleotides read TGTGCCAGCACCCCAGTGGCATATCAGAATGAGCAGTTCTTC.

This clonotype turned up a few times. V usage is TRBV5-1 and J usage is TRBJ2-1, with 7 bases aligning to TRBD1. There are 18 residues in the CDR3. Germline values: CDR1 SGHRS, CDR2 YFSETQ. V shed 0 bases, J shed 6 bases, and the junction held 15 bases outside the gene matches. CDR3 sequence: CASSLASYGQDRSNEQFF. CDR3 DNA: TGCGCCAGCAGCTTGGCCTCTTACGGACAGGACCGGAGCAATGAGCAGTTCTTC.

V is TRBV20-1 and J is TRBJ2-2; D ambiguous. Deletions cut 6 bases from V and 1 base from J, with 9 bases between. Germline V CDR1 and CDR2: DFQATT, SNEGSKA (reference sequence). CDR3 length: 13 residues. The CDR3 protein is CSAPIKNTGELFF. DNA for the CDR3: TGCAGTGCCCCTATAAAGAACACCGGGGAGCTGTTTTTT.

The rearrangement joins TRBV20-1 to TRBJ2-1; D possibly corresponds to TRBD2 (5 bases). This CDR3 is built from 15 residues. With 0 bases removed from V and 3 bases from J, the gap between germline ends came to 12 bases. Germline CDR1 reads DFQATT; CDR2 reads SNEGSKA (reference sequence). This CDR3 reads CSARDLGEHYNEQFF. The CDR3 DNA reads TGCAGTGCTAGAGATTTGGGAGAGCACTACAATGAGCAGTTCTTC.

This clonotype was counted a few times. J is TRBJ2-1 and V is TRBV29-1; 16 bases match TRBD2. The CDR3 runs 17 residues. Trimming took 6 bases from V and 5 from J; bases not matched to a gene: 10. Per the germline V gene, CDR1 is SQVTM and CDR2 is ANQGSEA. In DNA, the CDR3 is TGCAGCGTCAGAGGGGGACTAGCGGGAGGGTTCCACAATGAGCAGTTCTTC. It codes for CSVRGGLAGGFHNEQFF.